This record looks at one T cell receptor (beta chain) sequence and its context. Its antigen remains unknown. Using RNA transcripts as the source, TCR beta CDR3 regions were amplified. HTBI primers were employed in a first-round RT-PCR of the TCR CDR3. Using its own MiXCR run on the multiplex PCR reads, TCRdb lists one record per CDR3 protein. The sample lists some 720,000 distinct CDR3 sequences, less than 20% occurring once. The CDR3 runs to 15 residues. Between the trimmed V and J ends, which lost 4 bases and 5 bases, there was a span of 18 bases. Per the germline V gene, CDR1 is MNHEY and CDR2 is SVGEGT. The data originate from a study of T cells in Graves' hyperthyroidism and ophthalmopathy. Study findings and constraints: The model predicted ophthalmopathy a median around 6.5 months before onset.

Absence of ophthalmopathy progression within 18 months defined stable Graves' hyperthyroidism. This clonotype originated in a man between 18 and 29 years old with Graves' hyperthyroidism. Input material: blood. The V gene is TRBV6-2 or TRBV6-3, the J gene TRBJ2-7; tentatively, D is TRBD2 (7 bases). CDR3 in DNA: TGTGCCAGCAGTTTGGAGGGGGGGATCGTCCACGAGCAGTACTTC. Translation gives CASSLEGGIVHEQYF.